Given below is one T cell receptor (beta chain) in context. The entry originates in a study of blood T cell repertoires in COVID-19. Looking at the study overall: Whether acute or convalescent, the COVID-19 samples came from the United States, Italy and Spain. The cDNA or gDNA used as material had been derived from T cells, B-cell-depleted T cells, or PBMCs.

The length of the CDR3 is 16 residues. Authors' data handling: Cell counts per sample came from amplifying reference gene primers. Sequencing used immunoSEQ multiplex PCR; TCRdb keeps in-frame clones, though not all of them. V, J and clone size reflect that table, while D and trimming were determined from the DNA. Among approximately 50,000 clones listed, around 85% were seen once. The TCR sequence derives from a man in his sixties with acute or convalescent COVID-19. The chain has TRBV12-2 and TRBJ1-3. TRBV12-2 is a pseudogene segment. Sequencing was done on a sample of peripheral blood. The CDR3, as DNA: TGTGCAAGTCGCCGAAACGGGGTAAGGTCTGGAAACACCATATATTTT. This codes for CASRRNGVRSGNTIYF.